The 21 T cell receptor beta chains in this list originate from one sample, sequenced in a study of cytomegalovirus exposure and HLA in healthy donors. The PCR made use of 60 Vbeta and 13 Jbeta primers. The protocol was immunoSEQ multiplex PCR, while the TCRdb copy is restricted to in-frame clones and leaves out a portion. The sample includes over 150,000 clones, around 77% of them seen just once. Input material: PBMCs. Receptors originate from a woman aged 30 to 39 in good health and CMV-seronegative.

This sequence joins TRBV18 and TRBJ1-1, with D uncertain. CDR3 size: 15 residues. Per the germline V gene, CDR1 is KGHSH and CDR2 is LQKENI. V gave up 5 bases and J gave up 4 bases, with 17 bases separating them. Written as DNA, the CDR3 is TGTGCCAGCTCAAGATTAGGAACCGGGAGCACTGAAGCTTTCTTT. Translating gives CASSRLGTGSTEAFF. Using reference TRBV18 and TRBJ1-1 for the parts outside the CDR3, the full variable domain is NAGVMQNPRHLVRRRGQEARLRCSPMKGHSHVYWYRQLPEEGLKFMVYLQKENIIDESGMPKERFSAEFPKEGPSILRIQQVVRGDSAAYFCASSRLGTGSTEAFFGQGTRLTVV.

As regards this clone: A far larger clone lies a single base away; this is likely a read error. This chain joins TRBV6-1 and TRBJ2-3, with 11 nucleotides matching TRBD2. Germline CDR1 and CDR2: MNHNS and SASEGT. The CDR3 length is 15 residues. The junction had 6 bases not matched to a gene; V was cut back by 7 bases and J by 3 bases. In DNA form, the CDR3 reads TGTGCCAGCACCCTACTAGCGGGAGCGACAGATACGCAGTATTTT. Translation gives CASTLLAGATDTQYF.

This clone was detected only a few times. CDR3 nucleotides: TGTGCCAGCACCCCGGGGGGTATGGAGCCCCAGCATTTT. This encodes CASTPGGMEPQHF. V is TRBV7-9 and J is TRBJ1-5; D may be TRBD1 (5 bases). The CDR3 extends over 13 amino acids. V lost 7 bases to trimming and J lost 8 bases, with 15 bases between them. Per germline, CDR1 SEHNR and CDR2 FQNEAQ (reference sequence).

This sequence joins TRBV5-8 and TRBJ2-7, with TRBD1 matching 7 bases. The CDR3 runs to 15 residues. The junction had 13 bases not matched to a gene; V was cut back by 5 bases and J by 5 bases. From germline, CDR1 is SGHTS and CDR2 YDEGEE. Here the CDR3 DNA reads TGTGCCAGCAGTTTCCTTCAACAGGGGTCCCACGAGCAGTACTTC. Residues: CASSFLQQGSHEQYF. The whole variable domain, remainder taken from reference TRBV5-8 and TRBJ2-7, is EAGVTQSPTHLIKTRGQQATLRCSPISGHTSVYWYQQALGLGLQFLLWYDEGEERNRGNFPPRFSGRQFPNYSSELNVNALELEDSALYLCASSFLQQGSHEQYFGPGTRLTVT.

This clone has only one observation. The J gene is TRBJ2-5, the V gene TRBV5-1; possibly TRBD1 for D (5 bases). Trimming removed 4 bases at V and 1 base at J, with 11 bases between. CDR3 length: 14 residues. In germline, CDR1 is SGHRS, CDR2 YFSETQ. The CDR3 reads CASSVTVPQETQYF. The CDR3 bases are TGCGCCAGCAGCGTGACAGTCCCCCAAGAGACCCAGTACTTC.

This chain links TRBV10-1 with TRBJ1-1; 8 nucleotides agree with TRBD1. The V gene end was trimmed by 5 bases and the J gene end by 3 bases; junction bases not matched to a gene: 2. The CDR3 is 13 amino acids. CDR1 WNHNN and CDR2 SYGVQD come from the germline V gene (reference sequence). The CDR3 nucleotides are TGCGCCAGCAGTTTGGACAGGGACACTGAAGCTTTCTTT. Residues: CASSLDRDTEAFF.

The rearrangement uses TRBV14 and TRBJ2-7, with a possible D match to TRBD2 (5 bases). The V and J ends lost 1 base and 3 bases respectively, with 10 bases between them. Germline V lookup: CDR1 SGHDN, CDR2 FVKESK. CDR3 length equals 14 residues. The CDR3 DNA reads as TGTGCCAGCAGCCAAGGACCGGGGAACTACGAGCAGTACTTC. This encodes CASSQGPGNYEQYF.

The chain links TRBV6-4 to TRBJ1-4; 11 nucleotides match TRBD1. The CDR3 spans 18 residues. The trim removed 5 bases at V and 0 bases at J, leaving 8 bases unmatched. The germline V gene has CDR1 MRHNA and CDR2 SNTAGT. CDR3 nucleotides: TGTGCCAGCAGTCCTTCCGGGACAGGGGGATCAACTAATGAAAAACTGTTTTTT. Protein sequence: CASSPSGTGGSTNEKLFF.

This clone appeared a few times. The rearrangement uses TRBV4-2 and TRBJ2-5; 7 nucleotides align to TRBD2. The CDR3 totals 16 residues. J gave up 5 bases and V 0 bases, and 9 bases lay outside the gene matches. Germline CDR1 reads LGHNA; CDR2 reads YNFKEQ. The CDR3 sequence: CASSQEGTSVGETQYF. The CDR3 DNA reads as TGTGCCAGCAGCCAAGAGGGAACTAGCGTCGGGGAGACCCAGTACTTC.

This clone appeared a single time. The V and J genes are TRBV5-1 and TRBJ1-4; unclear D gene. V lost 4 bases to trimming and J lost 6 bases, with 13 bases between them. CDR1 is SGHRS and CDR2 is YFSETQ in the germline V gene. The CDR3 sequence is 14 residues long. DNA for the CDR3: TGCGCCAGCAGCGAGGAGGCAGACGATGAAAAACTGTTTTTT. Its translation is CASSEEADDEKLFF.

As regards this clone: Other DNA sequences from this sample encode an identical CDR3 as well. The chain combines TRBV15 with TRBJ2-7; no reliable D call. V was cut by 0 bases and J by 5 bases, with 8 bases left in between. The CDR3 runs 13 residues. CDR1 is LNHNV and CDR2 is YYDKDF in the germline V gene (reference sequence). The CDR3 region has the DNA TGTGCCACCAGCAGAGAACGGCAGGACGAGCAGTACTTC. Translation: CATSRERQDEQYF.

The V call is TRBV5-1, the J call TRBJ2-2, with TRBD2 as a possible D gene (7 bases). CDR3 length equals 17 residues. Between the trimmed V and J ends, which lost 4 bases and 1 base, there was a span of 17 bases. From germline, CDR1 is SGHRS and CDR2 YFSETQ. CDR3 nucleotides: TGCGCCAGCAGCCCCCTTCGGGGGGCCCGGAACACCGGGGAGCTGTTTTTT. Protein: CASSPLRGARNTGELFF.

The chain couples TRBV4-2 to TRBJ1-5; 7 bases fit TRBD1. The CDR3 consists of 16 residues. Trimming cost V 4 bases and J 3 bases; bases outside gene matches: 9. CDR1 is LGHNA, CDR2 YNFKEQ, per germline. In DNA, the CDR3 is TGTGCCAGCAGCCTAAAACAGGGGTTGGACAATCAGCCCCAGCATTTT. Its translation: CASSLKQGLDNQPQHF.

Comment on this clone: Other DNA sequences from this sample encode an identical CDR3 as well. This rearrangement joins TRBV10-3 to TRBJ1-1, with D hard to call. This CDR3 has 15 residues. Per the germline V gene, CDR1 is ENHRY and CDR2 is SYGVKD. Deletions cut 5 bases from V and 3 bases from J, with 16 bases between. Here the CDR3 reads CAISNTGAEDTEAFF. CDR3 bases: TGTGCCATCAGTAATACGGGAGCGGAGGACACTGAAGCTTTCTTT.

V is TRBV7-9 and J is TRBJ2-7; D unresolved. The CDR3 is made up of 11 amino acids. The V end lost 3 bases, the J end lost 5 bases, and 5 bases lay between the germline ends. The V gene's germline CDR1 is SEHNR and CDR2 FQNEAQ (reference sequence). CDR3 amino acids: CASSFRDEQYF. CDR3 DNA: TGTGCCAGCAGCTTTAGAGACGAGCAGTACTTC.

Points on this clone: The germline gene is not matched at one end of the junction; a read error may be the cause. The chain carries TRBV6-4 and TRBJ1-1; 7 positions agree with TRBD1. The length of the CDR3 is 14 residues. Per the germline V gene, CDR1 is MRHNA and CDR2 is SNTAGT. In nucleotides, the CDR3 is TGTGCCGGCAGTCCCGGGACAGAGAACACTGAAGCTTTCTTT. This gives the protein CAGSPGTENTEAFF.

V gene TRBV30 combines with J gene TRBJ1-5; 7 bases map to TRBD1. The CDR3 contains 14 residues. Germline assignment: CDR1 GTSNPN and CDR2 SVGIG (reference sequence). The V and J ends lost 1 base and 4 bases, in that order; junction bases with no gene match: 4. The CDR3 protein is CAWSETGSNQPQHF. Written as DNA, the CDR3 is TGTGCCTGGAGTGAGACAGGGAGTAATCAGCCCCAGCATTTT.

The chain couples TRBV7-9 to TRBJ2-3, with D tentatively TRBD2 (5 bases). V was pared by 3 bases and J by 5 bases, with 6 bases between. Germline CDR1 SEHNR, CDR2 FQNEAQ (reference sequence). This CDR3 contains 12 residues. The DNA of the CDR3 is TGTGCCAGCAGCTTGGGGAGAGATACGCAGTATTTT. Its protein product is CASSLGRDTQYF.

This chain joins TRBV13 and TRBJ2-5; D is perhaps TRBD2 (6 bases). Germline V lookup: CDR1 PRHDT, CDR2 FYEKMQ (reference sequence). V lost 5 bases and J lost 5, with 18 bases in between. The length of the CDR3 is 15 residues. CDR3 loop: CASSAETSRGETQYF. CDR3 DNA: TGTGCCAGCAGCGCCGAGACTAGTCGTGGGGAGACCCAGTACTTC.

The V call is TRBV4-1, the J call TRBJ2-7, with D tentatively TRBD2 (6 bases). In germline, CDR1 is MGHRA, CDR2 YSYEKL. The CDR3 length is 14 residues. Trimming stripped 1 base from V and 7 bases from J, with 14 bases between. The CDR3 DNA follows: TGCGCCAGCAGCCAAGTTGCGGGGTCAGGTGAGCAGTACTTC. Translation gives CASSQVAGSGEQYF.

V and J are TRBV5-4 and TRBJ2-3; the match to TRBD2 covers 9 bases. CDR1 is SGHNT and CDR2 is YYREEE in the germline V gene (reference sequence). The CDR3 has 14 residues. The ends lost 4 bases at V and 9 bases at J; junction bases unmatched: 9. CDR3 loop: CASSAIRTSETQYF. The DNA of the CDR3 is TGTGCCAGCAGCGCTATTAGGACTAGCGAAACGCAGTATTTT.